This TCR beta chain was observed in a study of cytomegalovirus exposure and HLA in healthy donors. About the study: Drawn from HLA-typed donors, some 80 million unique TCRs were held in an early data release. Study-wide findings and caveats: When a later analysis compared HLA-associated TCR beta chains with equally common others, the HLA-associated chains turned out to be more clonally expanded and to have lower generation probabilities. In a later analysis, TCR beta V- and J-gene trimming was associated with a missense DCLRE1C variant.

PCR employed 60 Vbeta and 13 Jbeta primers. The table came from immunoSEQ multiplex PCR; TCRdb's copy has only in-frame clones and leaves some out. The table shows around 61,000 clones, with more than 80% occurring only once. The CDR3 loop spans 11 amino acids. Trimming cost V 6 bases and J 4 bases, with 9 bases left between them. Germline CDR1 and CDR2: SQVTM and ANQGSEA. Healthy individuals who donated bone marrow served as the donors. Remarks on this clone: Its matching antigen is unknown.

This TCR was sampled from a man between 25 and 39 years old in good health and CMV-seropositive. The chain couples TRBV29-1 to TRBJ1-2, with unresolved D. Sequenced: PBMCs. The CDR3 sequence is CSVSPGYGYTF. The CDR3 region has the DNA TGCAGCGTCAGCCCGGGCTATGGCTACACCTTC. Full variable domain (outside the CDR3, taken from reference TRBV29-1 and TRBJ1-2): SAVISQKPSRDICQRGTSLTIQCQVDSQVTMMFWYRQQPGQSLTLIATANQGSEATYESGFVIDKFPISRPNLTFSTLTVSNMSPEDSSIYLCSVSPGYGYTFGSGTRLTVV.